This T cell receptor (beta chain) was observed in a study of T cell changes during pregnancy in multiple sclerosis. Germline assignment: CDR1 SGHAT and CDR2 FQNNGV. V was cut by 5 bases and J by 15 bases, with 13 bases left in between. CDR3 length: 11 amino acids. Sequencing used immunoSEQ multiplex PCR; TCRdb keeps in-frame clones, though not all of them. Of 80,000 to 100,000 clones listed, less than 95% are singletons. This clone was recorded a few times. The sample was peripheral blood, taken in the second trimester of pregnancy. The chain links TRBV11-2 to TRBJ1-4; a possible D gene is TRBD1 (5 bases). The receptor comes from a female donor in good health, enrolled as a control in a pregnancy study. This chain's CDR3 is CASSAGTGLFF. The DNA for the CDR3 is TGTGCCAGCAGCGCCGGGACTGGGTTGTTTTTT.